This TCR beta chain was profiled in a study of OX40 agonist ivuxolimab in advanced cancers. As regards this clone: The target antigen is unknown.

General study results and limits: Among T cells, CD8+ cells averaged more expanded clones than CD4+ cells. Antigens targeted by the expanded peripheral T cells were not determined.

The study sampled blood at baseline, cycle 4 day 1, and cycle 7 day 1. Clones were read by immunoSEQ multiplex PCR, and TCRdb kept only the in-frame ones, dropping some. The sample records roughly 92,000 clones, 70% to 90% being singletons. The receptor's source is an adult with an advanced solid tumor such as melanoma, head and neck, liver or kidney cancer. The sequencing used CD4+ or CD8+ T cells sorted from blood, collected in a trial of the OX40 agonist ivuxolimab.

The CDR3 nucleotides are TGTGCCAGCAGCCGCGCACGGGGGAGCTATGGCTACACCTTC. Protein: CASSRARGSYGYTF. This chain connects TRBV7-2 to TRBJ1-2; TRBD1 is a possible D gene (5 bases). The V gene lost 5 bases and the J gene lost 4 bases, with 14 bases spanning the gap. CDR3 length: 14 residues. Germline CDR1 and CDR2: SGHTA and FQGNSA.